This is a list of T cell receptor beta chains from one sample in a study of T cell responses to AZD1222 COVID-19 vaccine. Sequencing was performed with immunoSEQ multiplex PCR; in TCRdb, only in-frame clones are kept and a portion is missing. The table has about 140,000 clones, around nine tenths seen once. This specimen consisted of peripheral blood, obtained 28 days after the second AZD1222 dose. The source of these receptors is an adult who received the AZD1222 COVID-19 vaccine. Both conserved end residues are part of each CDR3. The D gene is left open where the match is weak. Some rows mark clone size as missing; the rest say once, few, many or name a class of expanded clone.

>NA|TRBV24-1|TRBJ2-3|TRBD2
TGTGCCACCGAATCCGGGACTAGCGGGAGGGCAAACACAGATACGCAGTATTTT
CATESGTSGRANTDTQYF
>NA|TRBV6-1|TRBJ1-1|NA
TGTGCCAGCAGTGAAGGTCCGGAGAACACTGAAGCTTTCTTT
CASSEGPENTEAFF
>NA|TRBV7-6|TRBJ1-4|TRBD1
TGTGCCAGCAGCCCTCTGACAGGGGGGGAAAAACTGTTTTTT
CASSPLTGGEKLFF
>NA|TRBV30|TRBJ2-5|NA
TGTGCCTGGGCCCAGGACAGCCAAGAGACCCAGTACTTC
CAWAQDSQETQYF
>NA|TRBV28|TRBJ2-2|NA
TGTGCCAGCAGGAGTCAAGGGAACGCGAACACCGGGGAGCTGTTTTTT
CASRSQGNANTGELFF
>NA|TRBV27|TRBJ2-7|NA
TGTGCCAGCAGTTTTGACCGGGACACTTACTACGAGCAGTACTTC
CASSFDRDTYYEQYF
>NA|TRBV7-2|TRBJ2-1|TRBD1
TGTGCCAGCAGCTACTATGCAGGGGGCCGCCTTGAGCAGTTCTTC
CASSYYAGGRLEQFF
>NA|TRBV6-5|TRBJ2-3|NA
TGTGCCAGCAAGGGGACATTCGATACAGATACGCAGTATTTT
CASKGTFDTDTQYF
>NA|TRBV7-9|TRBJ1-1|TRBD1
TGTGCCAGCACCCGGAGGGACAGGGGGCCTCGTGTCACTGAAGCTTTCTTT
CASTRRDRGPRVTEAFF
>once|TRBV27|TRBJ2-1|TRBD2
TGTGCCAGCAGCCGAAAGGGACTAGCGGTTTATGTGGAGCAGTTCTTC
CASSRKGLAVYVEQFF
>NA|TRBV23-1|TRBJ2-7|NA
TGCGCCAGCAGTCACCACTATCCCCCCGCCGGATCCTACGAGCAGTACTTC
CASSHHYPPAGSYEQYF
>NA|TRBV5-5|TRBJ1-5|TRBD1
TGTGCCAGCAGCTTTATACAGGGGGATCAGCCCCAGCATTTT
CASSFIQGDQPQHF
>NA|TRBV5-4|TRBJ2-5|TRBD2
TGTGCCAGCAGCTTGGTGTCCGGGGGGGCAGAGACCCAGTACTTC
CASSLVSGGAETQYF
>NA|TRBV30|TRBJ1-1|NA
TGTGCCTGGAGCACAGGGTCTTCTGGGAACACTGAAGCTTTCTTT
CAWSTGSSGNTEAFF
>NA|TRBV23-1|TRBJ2-7|TRBD2
TGCGCCAGCAGTCAATCCCGGGGGAGACTAGCAGAAGAGCAGTACTTC
CASSQSRGRLAEEQYF
>NA|TRBV19|TRBJ2-5|NA
TGTGCCAGTAGCGGGCTAGTCGCCCCAGAGACCCAGTACTTC
CASSGLVAPETQYF
>NA|TRBV28|TRBJ1-5|TRBD1
TGTGCCAGCAGGAATTCGGGACAGGGGCGGGTATGGGGCAATCAGCCCCAGCATTTT
CASRNSGQGRVWGNQPQHF
>NA|TRBV29-1|TRBJ2-2|TRBD1
TGCAGCGTTGAGGAAGGGGGCATCGGAGGGGAGCTGTTTTTT
CSVEEGGIGGELFF
>NA|TRBV5-1|TRBJ2-2|NA
TGCGCCAGCAGCTTGGATGCCTCCCGTGGGGAGCTGTTTTTT
CASSLDASRGELFF
>few|TRBV5-1|TRBJ1-6|NA
TGCGCCAGCAGCGGGCAGATCGGGGATTCACCCCTCCACTTT
CASSGQIGDSPLHF
>NA|TRBV4-1|TRBJ2-7|NA
TGCGCCAGCAGCCCCACCGGGGGACGCTCCTACGAGCAGTACTTC
CASSPTGGRSYEQYF
>NA|TRBV28|TRBJ2-1|NA
TGTGCCAGCAGTTTACAACAGGAGCAGTTCTTC
CASSLQQEQFF
>NA|TRBV7-3|TRBJ2-1|NA
TGTGCCAGCAGCTTAACTGCGGGTAGCTCCTACAATGAGCAGTTCTTC
CASSLTAGSSYNEQFF
>NA|TRBV3-1/TRBV3-2|TRBJ1-2|TRBD1
TGTGCCAGCAGCCAAGACTCAGGGGGCAGATATGGCTACACCTTC
CASSQDSGGRYGYTF
>few|TRBV28|TRBJ1-2|NA
TGTGCCAGCAGCCCCCCGGGATATGGCTACACCTTC
CASSPPGYGYTF
>NA|TRBV4-1|TRBJ2-1|TRBD2
TGCGCCAGCAGCCATCCAGCGGGGGGTATTCACAATGAGCAGTTCTTC
CASSHPAGGIHNEQFF
>NA|TRBV2|TRBJ2-5|TRBD2
TGTGCCAGCGAAAAAAATAGCGGGGAGACCCAGTACTTC
CASEKNSGETQYF
>NA|TRBV7-9|TRBJ2-7|NA
TGTGCCAGCAGTTTTGACCGAAGGGAGCAGTACTTC
CASSFDRREQYF
>NA|TRBV9|TRBJ2-5|NA
TGTGCCAGCAGCCGTATCGACAAGGAGACCCAGTACTTC
CASSRIDKETQYF
>NA|TRBV7-3|TRBJ1-1|NA
TGTGCCAGCAGCTCGCCCGGCAGGTCGGAAGCTTTCTTT
CASSSPGRSEAFF
>NA|TRBV3-1/TRBV3-2|TRBJ1-3|NA
TGTGCCAGCAGCCATTTACCCTCTGGGAACACCATATATTTT
CASSHLPSGNTIYF
>NA|TRBV6-2/TRBV6-3|TRBJ2-3|NA
TGTGCCAGCAGTGGAAAGGTGGGCACAGATACGCAGTATTTT
CASSGKVGTDTQYF
>NA|TRBV7-9|TRBJ2-7|NA
TGTGCCAGCAGCTTAGCAAAGGGGACCTACGAGCAGTACTTC
CASSLAKGTYEQYF
>NA|TRBV4-1|TRBJ1-1|NA
TGCGCCAGCAGCCAAGATGAATGGAACACTGAAGCTTTCTTT
CASSQDEWNTEAFF
>NA|TRBV28|TRBJ2-5|NA
TGTGCCAGCAGTTCGGGATCAACCCAAGAGACCCAGTACTTC
CASSSGSTQETQYF
>NA|TRBV7-9|TRBJ2-7|NA
TGTGCCAGCAGCTCTCTACACCAAGCTTACGAGCAGTACTTC
CASSSLHQAYEQYF
>NA|TRBV2|TRBJ2-4|NA
TGTGCCAGCAGTGAGGGGCAGGGCAAAAACATTCAGTACTTC
CASSEGQGKNIQYF
>NA|TRBV21-1|TRBJ2-1|NA
TGTGCCAGCAGCAAGAGGGTAGGGGCCCCCTACAATGAGCAGTTCTTC
CASSKRVGAPYNEQFF